This is a list of T cell receptor beta chains from one sample in a study of cytomegalovirus exposure and HLA in healthy donors. Libraries were prepared by immunoSEQ multiplex PCR; TCRdb keeps only in-frame clonotypes and omits some of them. The table shows approximately 150,000 clones, with over 80% occurring only once. Sequenced input: PBMCs. The source of these receptors is a male donor in good health and CMV-seronegative. Both conserved end residues are part of each CDR3. D genes are given only for firm matches. Clone size is shown for a subset of rows, as once, few, many or a class of expanded clone.

v_call: TRBV29-1
d_call: NA
cdr3_length: 15
clone_size: once
j_call: TRBJ2-3
cdr3_aa: CSVDSGPDNTDTQYF
cdr3_nt: TGCAGCGTGGATTCCGGGCCGGACAACACAGATACGCAGTATTTT

v_call: TRBV4-1
d_call: TRBD2
cdr3_length: 15
clone_size: NA
j_call: TRBJ2-1
cdr3_aa: CASGTGTSLYNEQFF
cdr3_nt: TGCGCCAGCGGTACCGGGACTAGCCTTTACAATGAGCAGTTCTTC

v_call: TRBV7-2
d_call: NA
cdr3_length: 16
clone_size: NA
j_call: TRBJ2-1
cdr3_aa: CASSLLALVYYNEQFF
cdr3_nt: TGTGCCAGCAGCTTATTGGCACTAGTGTACTACAATGAGCAGTTCTTC

v_call: TRBV4-3
d_call: TRBD1
cdr3_length: 16
clone_size: NA
j_call: TRBJ2-7
cdr3_aa: CASSQEGVQGRYEQYF
cdr3_nt: TGCGCCAGCAGCCAAGAAGGCGTACAGGGGCGCTACGAGCAGTACTTC

v_call: TRBV9
d_call: TRBD1
cdr3_length: 15
clone_size: NA
j_call: TRBJ1-4
cdr3_aa: CASSETGGANEKLFF
cdr3_nt: TGTGCCAGCAGCGAGACAGGGGGCGCGAATGAAAAACTGTTTTTT

v_call: TRBV6-5
d_call: TRBD1
cdr3_length: 15
clone_size: NA
j_call: TRBJ2-7
cdr3_aa: CASSTQLDRGYEQYF
cdr3_nt: TGTGCCAGCAGCACACAACTCGACAGGGGTTACGAGCAGTACTTC

v_call: TRBV11-2
d_call: TRBD2
cdr3_length: 20
clone_size: NA
j_call: TRBJ2-2
cdr3_aa: CASSLDTPAGGYTNTGELFF
cdr3_nt: TGTGCCAGCAGCTTAGATACGCCGGCGGGGGGTTATACGAACACCGGGGAGCTGTTTTTT

v_call: TRBV5-1
d_call: TRBD1
cdr3_length: 19
clone_size: NA
j_call: TRBJ2-1
cdr3_aa: CASSLKGPGFLTGGDEQFF
cdr3_nt: TGCGCCAGCAGCTTGAAAGGTCCGGGCTTCCTGACAGGGGGCGATGAGCAGTTCTTC

v_call: TRBV6-5
d_call: NA
cdr3_length: 13
clone_size: few
j_call: TRBJ2-1
cdr3_aa: CASSPTLPDEQFF
cdr3_nt: TGTGCCAGCAGTCCCACCCTTCCAGATGAGCAGTTCTTC

v_call: TRBV6-5
d_call: NA
cdr3_length: 13
clone_size: few
j_call: TRBJ1-1
cdr3_aa: CASSSEMNTEAFF
cdr3_nt: TGTGCCAGCAGCTCGGAGATGAACACTGAAGCTTTCTTT

v_call: TRBV15
d_call: NA
cdr3_length: 14
clone_size: NA
j_call: TRBJ2-2
cdr3_aa: CATRLRGNTGELFF
cdr3_nt: TGTGCCACCAGATTAAGGGGGAACACCGGGGAGCTGTTTTTT

v_call: TRBV4-1
d_call: NA
cdr3_length: 15
clone_size: NA
j_call: TRBJ2-3
cdr3_aa: CASSQDSTLRDTQYF
cdr3_nt: TGCGCCAGCAGCCAAGACTCAACGCTCAGAGATACGCAGTATTTT

v_call: TRBV6-5
d_call: NA
cdr3_length: 15
clone_size: NA
j_call: TRBJ2-7
cdr3_aa: CAGSRWATGSSEQYF
cdr3_nt: TGTGCCGGCAGTCGATGGGCAACAGGGAGCAGCGAGCAGTACTTC

v_call: TRBV6-5
d_call: TRBD1
cdr3_length: 14
clone_size: NA
j_call: TRBJ2-7
cdr3_aa: CASSYRDSSYEQYF
cdr3_nt: TGTGCCAGCAGTTATAGGGACAGCTCCTACGAGCAGTACTTC

v_call: TRBV5-4
d_call: TRBD1
cdr3_length: 13
clone_size: NA
j_call: TRBJ1-1
cdr3_aa: CASSSTGDTEAFF
cdr3_nt: TGTGCCAGCAGCTCCACAGGGGACACTGAAGCTTTCTTT

v_call: TRBV7-3
d_call: NA
cdr3_length: 14
clone_size: NA
j_call: TRBJ2-3
cdr3_aa: CASSPGQNTDTQYF
cdr3_nt: TGTGCCAGCAGCCCCGGACAGAACACAGATACGCAGTATTTT

v_call: TRBV29-1
d_call: TRBD2
cdr3_length: 14
clone_size: NA
j_call: TRBJ2-5
cdr3_aa: CSVVLAGTQETQYF
cdr3_nt: TGCAGCGTTGTGTTAGCGGGTACACAAGAGACCCAGTACTTC

v_call: TRBV5-4
d_call: NA
cdr3_length: 13
clone_size: NA
j_call: TRBJ2-4
cdr3_aa: CASSPAERATQYF
cdr3_nt: TGTGCCAGCAGCCCGGCCGAGCGCGCAACTCAGTACTTC

v_call: TRBV18
d_call: TRBD2
cdr3_length: 15
clone_size: NA
j_call: TRBJ2-7
cdr3_aa: CASSPGTSGKHEQYF
cdr3_nt: TGTGCCAGCTCACCGGGGACTAGCGGGAAACACGAGCAGTACTTC

v_call: TRBV6-8
d_call: TRBD2
cdr3_length: 16
clone_size: NA
j_call: TRBJ2-7
cdr3_aa: CASIRGTSGSSYEQYF
cdr3_nt: TGTGCCAGCATCCGAGGGACTAGCGGGAGCTCCTACGAGCAGTACTTC

v_call: TRBV2
d_call: TRBD1
cdr3_length: 14
clone_size: NA
j_call: TRBJ1-1
cdr3_aa: CASRGQGAGTEAFF
cdr3_nt: TGTGCCAGCAGAGGACAGGGGGCCGGCACTGAAGCTTTCTTT

v_call: TRBV6-5
d_call: NA
cdr3_length: 14
clone_size: few
j_call: TRBJ2-3
cdr3_aa: CASSSDPRTDTQYF
cdr3_nt: TGTGCCAGCAGTAGCGACCCTCGGACAGATACGCAGTATTTT

v_call: TRBV5-1
d_call: NA
cdr3_length: 17
clone_size: NA
j_call: TRBJ2-3
cdr3_aa: CASSLASSGKSTDTQYF
cdr3_nt: TGCGCCAGCAGCTTGGCTTCCAGCGGAAAAAGCACAGATACGCAGTATTTT

v_call: TRBV10-3
d_call: TRBD2
cdr3_length: 16
clone_size: NA
j_call: TRBJ2-5
cdr3_aa: CAISESYLAGQETQYF
cdr3_nt: TGTGCCATCAGTGAGTCCTACCTAGCGGGGCAAGAGACCCAGTACTTC

v_call: TRBV5-6
d_call: NA
cdr3_length: 13
clone_size: NA
j_call: TRBJ2-7
cdr3_aa: CASSPRTVYEQYF
cdr3_nt: TGTGCCAGCAGCCCCCGGACAGTCTACGAGCAGTACTTC

v_call: TRBV6-5
d_call: NA
cdr3_length: 13
clone_size: NA
j_call: TRBJ2-2
cdr3_aa: CASSYSTSGELFF
cdr3_nt: TGTGCCAGCAGTTACTCGACTTCCGGGGAGCTGTTTTTT

v_call: TRBV6-6
d_call: NA
cdr3_length: 15
clone_size: once
j_call: TRBJ2-5
cdr3_aa: CASSYSAGAGETQYF
cdr3_nt: TGTGCCAGCAGTTACTCAGCCGGAGCTGGAGAGACCCAGTACTTC

v_call: TRBV5-5
d_call: NA
cdr3_length: 15
clone_size: NA
j_call: TRBJ2-7
cdr3_aa: CASSHKGGVSYEQYF
cdr3_nt: TGTGCCAGCAGCCATAAAGGAGGGGTCTCCTACGAGCAGTACTTC

v_call: TRBV7-3
d_call: TRBD2
cdr3_length: 17
clone_size: NA
j_call: TRBJ2-1
cdr3_aa: CASSVTLGGGGNNEQFF
cdr3_nt: TGTGCCAGCAGCGTAACCCTTGGGGGGGGTGGGAACAATGAGCAGTTCTTC

v_call: TRBV5-6
d_call: NA
cdr3_length: 14
clone_size: NA
j_call: TRBJ2-7
cdr3_aa: CASSLVGHLYEQYF
cdr3_nt: TGTGCCAGCAGCTTGGTAGGACACCTCTACGAGCAGTACTTC

v_call: TRBV6-5
d_call: NA
cdr3_length: 13
clone_size: NA
j_call: TRBJ2-1
cdr3_aa: CASSSDSYNEQFF
cdr3_nt: TGTGCCAGCAGTTCCGACAGTTACAATGAGCAGTTCTTC

v_call: TRBV28
d_call: TRBD1
cdr3_length: 15
clone_size: once
j_call: TRBJ1-1
cdr3_aa: CASSPDRGQNTEAFF
cdr3_nt: TGTGCCAGCAGTCCCGACAGGGGGCAGAACACTGAAGCTTTCTTT

v_call: TRBV7-2
d_call: NA
cdr3_length: 14
clone_size: NA
j_call: TRBJ1-1
cdr3_aa: CASSSEAGATEAFF
cdr3_nt: TGTGCCAGCAGCTCCGAGGCAGGGGCGACTGAAGCTTTCTTT

v_call: TRBV10-3
d_call: TRBD1
cdr3_length: 15
clone_size: NA
j_call: TRBJ2-1
cdr3_aa: CAIRGYSTGPNEQFF
cdr3_nt: TGTGCCATTCGGGGCTACTCGACAGGGCCCAATGAGCAGTTCTTC

v_call: TRBV7-6
d_call: TRBD1
cdr3_length: 16
clone_size: NA
j_call: TRBJ1-2
cdr3_aa: CASSLVPGQENYGYTF
cdr3_nt: TGTGCCAGCAGCTTGGTTCCGGGACAGGAAAACTATGGCTACACCTTC

v_call: TRBV6-4
d_call: NA
cdr3_length: 13
clone_size: NA
j_call: TRBJ2-2
cdr3_aa: CASGNLEAGELFF
cdr3_nt: TGTGCCAGCGGAAACCTAGAGGCCGGGGAGCTGTTTTTT

v_call: TRBV4-2
d_call: NA
cdr3_length: 16
clone_size: NA
j_call: TRBJ2-7
cdr3_aa: CASSQDPGANSYEQYF
cdr3_nt: TGTGCCAGCAGCCAAGATCCCGGAGCAAACTCCTACGAGCAGTACTTC

v_call: TRBV25-1
d_call: NA
cdr3_length: 17
clone_size: NA
j_call: TRBJ2-1
cdr3_aa: CASSDPSDQTEYNEQFF
cdr3_nt: TGTGCCAGCAGTGATCCCTCCGACCAGACAGAGTACAATGAGCAGTTCTTC

v_call: TRBV2
d_call: TRBD1
cdr3_length: 15
clone_size: NA
j_call: TRBJ1-1
cdr3_aa: CASSRDSSMNTEAFF
cdr3_nt: TGTGCCAGCAGTAGGGACAGCTCCATGAACACTGAAGCTTTCTTT

v_call: TRBV5-4
d_call: NA
cdr3_length: 13
clone_size: NA
j_call: TRBJ2-7
cdr3_aa: CASSLGLYYEQYF
cdr3_nt: TGTGCCAGCAGCTTGGGACTATACTACGAGCAGTACTTC

v_call: TRBV7-8
d_call: TRBD2
cdr3_length: 18
clone_size: few
j_call: TRBJ2-1
cdr3_aa: CASSLVVVPSGIYNEQFF
cdr3_nt: TGTGCCAGCAGCTTAGTGGTCGTTCCTAGCGGGATATACAATGAGCAGTTCTTC

v_call: TRBV11-3
d_call: TRBD1
cdr3_length: 15
clone_size: once
j_call: TRBJ2-1
cdr3_aa: CASSTTGTDYNEQFF
cdr3_nt: TGTGCCAGCAGCACAACCGGGACAGACTACAATGAGCAGTTCTTC

v_call: TRBV4-2
d_call: TRBD2
cdr3_length: 16
clone_size: NA
j_call: TRBJ2-7
cdr3_aa: CASSPGIIAGPYEQYF
cdr3_nt: TGTGCCAGCAGCCCCGGGATAATAGCGGGACCTTACGAGCAGTACTTC

v_call: TRBV7-9
d_call: TRBD2
cdr3_length: 15
clone_size: NA
j_call: TRBJ2-1
cdr3_aa: CASSPKRGPYNEQFF
cdr3_nt: TGTGCCAGCAGCCCGAAGCGGGGGCCTTACAATGAGCAGTTCTTC

v_call: TRBV28
d_call: TRBD1
cdr3_length: 13
clone_size: NA
j_call: TRBJ2-7
cdr3_aa: CASKGTGASEQYF
cdr3_nt: TGTGCCAGTAAAGGGACAGGGGCGAGCGAGCAGTACTTC

v_call: TRBV7-3
d_call: NA
cdr3_length: 13
clone_size: few
j_call: TRBJ1-1
cdr3_aa: CASSPQSRTEAFF
cdr3_nt: TGTGCCAGCAGCCCCCAGTCACGCACTGAAGCTTTCTTT

v_call: TRBV2
d_call: NA
cdr3_length: 15
clone_size: NA
j_call: TRBJ1-5
cdr3_aa: CASSFSTGDNQPQHF
cdr3_nt: TGTGCCAGCAGTTTCTCCACAGGAGATAATCAGCCCCAGCATTTT

v_call: TRBV27
d_call: TRBD1
cdr3_length: 12
clone_size: NA
j_call: TRBJ2-7
cdr3_aa: CASTGTGYEQYF
cdr3_nt: TGTGCCAGCACAGGGACAGGGTACGAGCAGTACTTC

v_call: TRBV7-6
d_call: TRBD1
cdr3_length: 13
clone_size: few
j_call: TRBJ1-2
cdr3_aa: CASTRGQGYGYTF
cdr3_nt: TGTGCCAGCACCCGAGGACAGGGCTATGGCTACACCTTC

v_call: TRBV13
d_call: TRBD1
cdr3_length: 14
clone_size: NA
j_call: TRBJ1-2
cdr3_aa: CASSPGQVDYGYTF
cdr3_nt: TGTGCCAGCAGCCCGGGACAGGTGGACTATGGCTACACCTTC

v_call: TRBV5-1
d_call: NA
cdr3_length: 16
clone_size: once
j_call: TRBJ2-7
cdr3_aa: CASSPPDGRGNYEQYF
cdr3_nt: TGCGCCAGCAGCCCACCAGATGGGAGAGGGAATTACGAGCAGTACTTC

v_call: TRBV7-9
d_call: NA
cdr3_length: 14
clone_size: NA
j_call: TRBJ1-2
cdr3_aa: CASSSVLGNYGYTF
cdr3_nt: TGTGCCAGCAGCTCCGTCCTCGGGAACTATGGCTACACCTTC